This T cell receptor beta chain was retrieved from a study of blood T cell repertoires in COVID-19. Across the study: Samples of COVID-19 (acute and convalescent) were obtained from the United States, Italy and Spain. The analysed material was cDNA or gDNA that came from T cells, B-cell-depleted T cells, or PBMCs.

V was cut by 3 bases and J by 0 bases, with 3 bases left in between. The CDR3 spans 13 residues. In germline, CDR1 is MRHNA, CDR2 SNTAGT. In the authors' workflow: Estimation of nucleated cell counts was performed using reference gene primer amplification. The method was immunoSEQ multiplex PCR; TCRdb's version includes in-frame clones alone and lacks a portion of them. V and J calls and clone size are copied from that table; D and trimming were computed from the DNA. The sample carries around 120,000 clones, approximately 84% recorded once. V gene TRBV6-4 combines with J gene TRBJ1-3; the D is unclear. The sequencing input was peripheral blood. The sequence was obtained from a man between 65 and 85 years old with active or convalescent COVID-19. The CDR3, as DNA: TGTGCCAGCAGTGAGAGCTCTGGAAACACCATATATTTT. Its translation: CASSESSGNTIYF.